This passage covers 15 T cell receptor beta chains from one sample sequenced in a study of Ad26.COV2.S vaccination and SARS-CoV-2 variants (TCRdb year 2021). The sample's treatment or condition label, in plain terms: 15 to 20 received Ad26.COV2.S at low or high dose, single or two shots; about 5 received placebo; per-sample allocation not given. Repertoires of vaccine and placebo recipients were sequenced from samples collected on day 63 after the first injection. The library was made by the immunoSEQ multiplex PCR assay. TCRdb holds this immuneACCESS table with in-frame rearrangements only. Some clones are missing; in checked studies, unresolved V genes explain under half, and the rest has no known cause. In this sample the table shows 400,000 to 450,000 clones, roughly 90% of which occur a single time. Jointly, the top ten make up around 1.7% of the sample. The input for sequencing was peripheral blood, taken in a trial of Ad26.COV2.S vaccine versus placebo. The receptors here all came from a person between 18 and 65 years old who received the Ad26.COV2.S COVID-19 vaccine or a placebo.

This clone was counted a single time. The chain is built from TRBV27 and TRBJ1-1, with D perhaps TRBD1 (5 bases). The germline V gene encodes CDR1 MNHEY and CDR2 SMNVEV (reference sequence). CDR3 length equals 16 residues. Trimming cost V 2 bases and J 3 bases, with 16 bases left between them. The CDR3 spells CASSLGGLWGDTEAFF. The CDR3 nucleotides read TGTGCCAGCAGTTTAGGTGGTCTCTGGGGGGACACTGAAGCTTTCTTT.

The chain joins TRBV18 to TRBJ2-7; 11 bases map to TRBD2. The CDR3 loop spans 15 amino acids. CDR1 and CDR2 from the germline V gene are KGHSH and LQKENI. With V trimmed by 0 bases and J by 3 bases, 1 base remained unmatched. The CDR3 DNA sequence: TGTGCCAGCTCACCACCGGGACTAGCGGTCTACGAGCAGTACTTC. This sequence encodes CASSPPGLAVYEQYF.

The genes are TRBV7-9 and TRBJ2-7, with 9 bases lining up with TRBD1. In germline, CDR1 is SEHNR, CDR2 FQNEAQ (reference sequence). The CDR3 contains 15 residues. The trim removed 5 bases at V and 4 bases at J, leaving 9 bases unmatched. DNA for the CDR3: TGTGCCAGCAGCCTAGGACAGGGGCCCCGTTACGAGCAGTACTTC. Protein: CASSLGQGPRYEQYF.

The J gene is TRBJ2-2, the V gene TRBV2; D not certain. Germline V gene sequence: CDR1 SNHLY, CDR2 FYNNEI. CDR3 length equals 14 residues. Between the trimmed V and J ends, which lost 2 bases and 2 bases, there was a span of 6 bases. CDR3 amino acids: CASSEIGNTGELFF. In nucleotides, the CDR3 is TGTGCCAGCAGTGAAATTGGAAACACCGGGGAGCTGTTTTTT. The whole variable domain, remainder taken from reference TRBV2 and TRBJ2-2, is EPEVTQTPSHQVTQMGQEVILRCVPISNHLYFYWYRQILGQKVEFLVSFYNNEISEKSEIFDDQFSVERPDGSNFTLKIRSTKLEDSAMYFCASSEIGNTGELFFGEGSRLTVL.

The gene calls are TRBV7-8 and TRBJ1-2, with TRBD1 as a possible D gene (5 bases). Germline V gene data show CDR1 as SGHVS and CDR2 as FQNEAQ. Trimming took off 5 bases at V and 4 bases at J, with 32 bases between the two ends. This CDR3 comprises 20 residues. CDR3 amino acids: CASSASRYLSVGARFYGYTF. The DNA for the CDR3 is TGTGCCAGCAGCGCCAGTCGGTATTTGAGTGTTGGGGCCAGATTCTATGGCTACACCTTC.

CDR3 nucleotides: TGTGCCAGCAGCGAGGGTGGCCTAAGGGATACGCAGTATTTT. Translating it yields CASSEGGLRDTQYF. This rearrangement joins TRBV7-9 to TRBJ2-3; a possible D gene is TRBD2 (5 bases). Germline V gene data show CDR1 as SEHNR and CDR2 as FQNEAQ (reference sequence). The CDR3 spans 14 residues. Trimming took off 5 bases at V and 6 bases at J, with 15 bases between the two ends.

This chain uses TRBV19 with TRBJ2-6; the D gene is possibly TRBD1 (5 bases). Looked up from germline, CDR1 is LNHDA and CDR2 is SQIVND (reference sequence). Trimming stripped 6 bases from V and 0 bases from J, with 15 bases between. This CDR3 is 17 amino acids long. The CDR3 region is CASRVLDIYSGANVLTF. In DNA form, the CDR3 reads TGTGCCAGTAGGGTCCTGGACATTTACTCTGGGGCCAACGTCCTGACTTTC. Complete variable domain (other parts from reference TRBV19 and TRBJ2-6): DGGITQSPKYLFRKEGQNVTLSCEQNLNHDAMYWYRQDPGQGLRLIYYSQIVNDFQKGDIAEGYSVSREKKESFPLTVTSAQKNPTAFYLCASRVLDIYSGANVLTFGAGSRLTVL.

The chain joins TRBV5-4 to TRBJ2-7; D is perhaps TRBD1 (6 bases). Germline CDR1 and CDR2: SGHNT and YYREEE (reference sequence). CDR3 length: 15 amino acids. Trimming took 4 bases from V and 1 from J, leaving 15 bases between them. The CDR3 sequence is CASSAPDSLSYEQYF. The CDR3 DNA reads as TGTGCCAGCAGCGCCCCGGACAGCTTATCCTACGAGCAGTACTTC.

The chain couples TRBV20-1 to TRBJ2-7; TRBD2 matches at 8 bases. CDR3 length equals 14 residues. V trimming: 3 bases; J trimming: 0 bases; junction bases outside the gene matches: 4. Germline V gene data show CDR1 as DFQATT and CDR2 as SNEGSKA (reference sequence). CDR3 DNA sequence: TGCAGTGCTAGTTCGCGGGGGGCCTCCTACGAGCAGTACTTC. This encodes CSASSRGASYEQYF.

This sequence joins TRBV19 and TRBJ1-6; D call uncertain. The CDR3 is made up of 12 amino acids. V was trimmed by 6 bases and J by 8 bases, leaving 8 bases between them. Per germline, CDR1 LNHDA and CDR2 SQIVND (reference sequence). The CDR3 loop is CASSPRDSPLHF. The CDR3 DNA reads TGTGCCAGTAGCCCTCGGGATTCACCCCTCCACTTT. Based on the CDR3 plus reference TRBV19 and TRBJ1-6, the full variable domain is DGGITQSPKYLFRKEGQNVTLSCEQNLNHDAMYWYRQDPGQGLRLIYYSQIVNDFQKGDIAEGYSVSREKKESFPLTVTSAQKNPTAFYLCASSPRDSPLHFGNGTRLTVT.

CDR3 residues: CASSESIFQGVYEQYF. Written as DNA, the CDR3 is TGCGCCAGCAGTGAGTCTATTTTCCAGGGGGTCTACGAGCAGTACTTC. The chain combines TRBV10-1 with TRBJ2-7; 7 bases map to TRBD1. CDR3 size: 16 residues. The germline CDR1 and CDR2 sequences are WNHNN and SYGVQD (reference sequence). V lost 0 bases and J lost 3; bases outside the gene matches: 8.

The chain carries TRBV6-2 or TRBV6-3 and TRBJ2-1; tentative D call: TRBD1 (5 bases). V gave up 6 bases and J gave up 9 bases, with 18 bases separating them. Per the germline V gene, CDR1 is MNHEY and CDR2 is SVGEGT. This CDR3 has 14 residues. CDR3 sequence: CASSSGSRGSEQFF. Here the CDR3 DNA reads TGTGCCAGCAGCTCCGGGTCAAGGGGTAGTGAGCAGTTCTTC.

The V call is TRBV5-5, the J call TRBJ2-7, with 10 bases identical to TRBD1. Unmatched junction bases numbered 11, after V lost 4 bases and J lost 10 bases. This CDR3 comprises 14 residues. Germline V gene data show CDR1 as SGHKS and CDR2 as YYEKEE (reference sequence). The CDR3 region has the DNA TGTGCCAGCAGCCCGGGGACAGGGGTCACCGCACAGTACTTC. This sequence encodes CASSPGTGVTAQYF.

The V gene is TRBV15, the J gene TRBJ1-4, with D unresolved. Trimming pared 0 bases from V and 7 bases from J, leaving 12 bases between. This CDR3 is built from 15 residues. Germline V gives CDR1 LNHNV, CDR2 YYDKDF (reference sequence). CDR3 residues: CATSRESGFGEKLFF. The CDR3 DNA sequence: TGTGCCACCAGCAGAGAATCGGGATTCGGTGAAAAACTGTTTTTT.

About this clone itself: Other DNA sequences in the same sample also yield this CDR3. The chain has TRBV7-2 and TRBJ2-5; D ambiguous. Germline V gene sequence: CDR1 SGHTA, CDR2 FQGNSA. The CDR3 length is 12 residues. The ends were cut back, 1 base at V and 4 bases at J, with 4 bases in the middle. CDR3 in amino acids: CASSLVLETQYF. DNA for the CDR3: TGTGCCAGCAGCTTAGTTTTAGAGACCCAGTACTTC.